The rows below give T cell receptor beta chains drawn from one sample of a study of CD8 T cells in ankylosing spondylitis. TCRdb processed the 5' RACE reads anew with MiXCR; each CDR3 protein has one entry. The sample contains about 140,000 distinct CDR3 sequences, approximately 7.4% of which appear only once. Sample: blood, either unsorted or a sorted T cell fraction (not recorded which). These receptors all come from a female donor with ankylosing spondylitis or in good health (not recorded which). Both conserved end residues are part of each CDR3. Clone size is not always given. Where it is, it says once, few, many or a class for expanded clones.

abundance,len,v_gene,CDR3aa
many,14,TRBV12-3/TRBV12-4,CASRGGGGGNEQFF
many,16,TRBV12-5,CASGLGQGLPTGELFF
many,14,TRBV5-1,CASSLAQGAYEQYF
many,14,TRBV12-3/TRBV12-4,CASSSRQGGDTQYF
many,15,TRBV20-1,CSLPRGAPGTDTQYF
many,14,TRBV5-1,CASSLEGQEETQYF
many,12,TRBV11-2,CASSDGRALYTF
many,17,TRBV28,CASSLWPQGQGRTEAFF
.,13,TRBV7-7,CASSSSPGQPQHF
many,15,TRBV7-2,CASSLAGGLYNEQFF
many,15,TRBV5-1,CASSLDGVMNTEAFF
many,14,TRBV19,CASSNIWKNTEAFF
few,16,TRBV7-8,CASSLGSAGSGTEAFF
many,12,TRBV20-1,CSVRILNTEAFF
many,16,TRBV4-1,CASSTTLGGTEDTQYF
many,14,TRBV4-1,CASSQRPYNQPQHF
.,12,TRBV27,CASSPNSYGYTF
many,15,TRBV4-1,CASSPQGDLNEKLFF
many,15,TRBV14,CASSLELGLHTEAFF
many,14,TRBV12-3/TRBV12-4,CASSFPGQANVLTF
many,16,TRBV5-1,CASGGLGIQGLGGYTF
many,15,TRBV5-6,CASSLVQRTGAEAFF
few,15,TRBV7-2,CASSFTTGLDFEQYF
few,14,TRBV30,CAWSAGRGNQPQHF
many,13,TRBV12-3/TRBV12-4,CASGDNAKNIQYF
.,17,TRBV10-3,CAISDHGGKASTYEQYF
many,15,TRBV5-1,CASSPGQGSVYGYTF
many,14,TRBV9,CASSVSQGSETQYF
many,15,TRBV7-2,CASSTRQGAGNTIYF
once,14,TRBV23-1,CASSPRPGKDTQYF
many,17,TRBV12-3/TRBV12-4,CASSDRGPRSGANVLTF
.,11,TRBV30,CAWSTVSGYTF
many,17,TRBV20-1,CSARSYPGQAMTGELFF
few,14,TRBV27,CASSPTGDDEKLFF
many,13,TRBV28,CASSLYGNTEAFF
many,13,TRBV28,CATKGLRNTEAFF
many,14,TRBV28,CASSVGLSNQPQHF
many,15,TRBV28,CASRGQVNSNQPQHF
many,15,TRBV4-2,CASSQEKTHESPLHF
many,13,TRBV16,CASSPLPIQPQHF
few,12,TRBV7-9,CASSLEQSGYTF
many,15,TRBV5-6,CASSTILQPDSPLHF
few,15,TRBV4-3,CASSQDRGRSEKLFF
.,13,TRBV6-6,CASRHDRGGEQFF
few,14,TRBV7-9,CASTSPGPYTEAFF
.,13,TRBV27,CASGQVPYNEQFF
.,14,TRBV14,CASSQEPRNTEAFF
many,15,TRBV12-3/TRBV12-4,CASSLDPGGTDTQYF
few,15,TRBV7-9,CASSKGTGRNTEAFF
many,17,TRBV5-1,CASSPPSRDRGYNEQFF
many,14,TRBV27,CASSIGTGEDTQYF
many,13,TRBV5-1,CASSFEGNYGYTF
.,12,TRBV20-1,CSATGIQETQYF
many,12,TRBV6-1,CASSELDTEAFF